The following is a TCR beta chain sequence with its context. Antigen unknown. CD8+ T cell subsets were each sorted in triplicate, 300,000 or so cells apiece. The sample is drawn from a study of CXCR3-negative and CXCR3-positive naive CD8 T cells. Study outcomes and limitations: Greater hydrophobicity was found in TRB CDR3s of CXCR3-positive naive cells than of CXCR3-negative naive cells.

All TRB cDNA libraries came from 5' RACE performed with UMI labels. After re-calling the 5' RACE reads, TCRdb lists one entry per CDR3 protein, DNA absent. This listing includes 130,000 or so distinct CDR3 sequences. This sequence originates from a human donor in good health. Some clones in this sample may be carry-over from other donors' samples. Sequenced: naive CXCR3+ CD8+ T cells from blood. Regarding subset: CD45RO-CCR7+CD27+CD95- naive CD8+ T cells expressing CXCR3 (TNR3+).

The CDR3 loop reads CASSLGTSAAYEQYF. The V call is TRBV5-1, the J call TRBJ2-7; as DNA is missing, the TRBD2 call by TCRdb cannot be tested. The CDR3 loop spans 15 amino acids. Per germline, CDR1 SGHRS and CDR2 YFSETQ.